Listed below are T cell receptor beta chains from one sample, sequenced in a study of OX40 agonist ivuxolimab in advanced cancers. Sequencing was performed with immunoSEQ multiplex PCR; in TCRdb, only in-frame clones are kept and a portion is missing. This table has roughly 49,000 clones, 65% to 85% appearing once. The sample was CD4+ or CD8+ T cells sorted from blood, taken in a trial of the OX40 agonist ivuxolimab. These receptors all come from an adult with an advanced solid tumor such as melanoma, head and neck, liver or kidney cancer. CDR3s include the opening cysteine and the closing phenylalanine or tryptophan. The order of the fields is CDR3 length, J gene, clone size, D gene, V gene, CDR3 protein, CDR3 DNA. D genes are given only for firm matches. A row's size may be missing; if present it is once, few, many or a size class.

12,TRBJ2-7,-,TRBD2,TRBV7-3,CASSPSGGEQYF,TGTGCCAGCAGCCCTAGCGGGGGGGAGCAGTACTTC
14,TRBJ1-2,-,TRBD1,TRBV29-1,CSVEGTGGNYGYTF,TGCAGCGTTGAAGGGACAGGGGGTAACTATGGCTACACCTTC
14,TRBJ1-2,-,TRBD1,TRBV6-5,CASSEEGQLYGYTF,TGTGCCAGCTCTGAGGAGGGACAGTTATATGGCTACACCTTC
16,TRBJ2-1,-,TRBD2,TRBV6-4,CASSPLGAGGLYEQFF,TGTGCCAGCAGCCCTCTTGGAGCGGGGGGGCTTTATGAGCAGTTCTTC
15,TRBJ2-1,-,-,TRBV5-1,CASSQLVGGADEQFF,TGCGCCAGCAGCCAGCTTGTAGGGGGGGCGGATGAGCAGTTCTTC
14,TRBJ2-2,few,-,TRBV7-3,CASSFGGDTGELFF,TGTGCCAGCAGCTTCGGGGGTGACACCGGGGAGCTGTTTTTT
16,TRBJ2-1,-,-,TRBV6-5,CASSYSPPVSYNEQFF,TGTGCCAGCAGTTACTCTCCTCCCGTTTCCTACAATGAGCAGTTCTTC
15,TRBJ1-3,-,-,TRBV6-1,CASKKDRSSGNTIYF,TGTGCCAGCAAAAAAGACAGGTCCTCTGGAAACACCATATATTTT
13,TRBJ2-1,once,TRBD2,TRBV5-4,CAGAAGGYNEQFF,TGTGCAGGGGCAGCGGGGGGTTACAATGAGCAGTTCTTC
16,TRBJ1-2,-,TRBD1,TRBV4-3,CASSQDRTGGYYGYTF,TGCGCCAGCAGCCAAGATAGGACAGGGGGTTACTATGGCTACACCTTC
11,TRBJ2-3,-,-,TRBV10-2,CASRLAGTQYF,TGCGCCAGCAGATTAGCTGGTACGCAGTATTTT
13,TRBJ2-5,-,-,TRBV29-1,CSVPGANQETQYF,TGCAGCGTTCCCGGGGCGAACCAAGAGACCCAGTACTTC
14,TRBJ2-7,-,TRBD1,TRBV7-2,CASSGTGGPYEQYF,TGTGCCAGCAGCGGGACAGGGGGCCCCTACGAGCAGTACTTC
13,TRBJ1-1,-,-,TRBV7-2,CASSPPWGTEAFF,TGTGCCAGCAGCCCACCCTGGGGCACTGAAGCTTTCTTT
14,TRBJ1-3,few,-,TRBV9,CASSVGTSRDTIYF,TGTGCCAGCAGCGTAGGGACATCTAGGGACACCATATATTTT
16,TRBJ2-2,-,-,TRBV5-1,CASSPRGGLNTGELFF,TGCGCCAGCAGCCCGAGGGGGGGCCTTAACACCGGGGAGCTGTTTTTT
13,TRBJ2-2,-,-,TRBV5-6,CASSFQGEGELFF,TGTGCCAGCAGCTTCCAGGGAGAAGGGGAGCTGTTTTTT
14,TRBJ1-1,-,-,TRBV4-1,CASSPGRGGTEAFF,TGCGCCAGCAGCCCGGGGCGGGGGGGCACTGAAGCTTTCTTT
11,TRBJ1-1,-,-,TRBV5-1,CASKGNTEAFF,TGCGCCAGCAAGGGGAACACTGAAGCTTTCTTT
14,TRBJ2-7,-,-,TRBV7-3,CASSLGGKGYEQYF,TGTGCCAGCAGCTTAGGGGGGAAAGGCTACGAGCAGTACTTC
18,TRBJ2-1,few,TRBD2,TRBV4-3,CASSQFLPRVAGGPEQFF,TGCGCCAGCAGCCAATTTCTCCCCCGGGTGGCGGGGGGGCCTGAGCAGTTCTTC
16,TRBJ2-3,-,TRBD2,TRBV7-7,CASSPVGSGGADTQYF,TGTGCCAGCAGCCCCGTAGGGAGCGGGGGGGCGGATACGCAGTATTTT
14,TRBJ1-2,-,-,TRBV5-3,CARSLSGGNYGYTF,TGTGCCAGAAGCTTGTCCGGGGGTAACTATGGCTACACCTTC
15,TRBJ2-3,-,-,TRBV4-1,CASSQEPTARDTQYF,TGCGCCAGCAGCCAAGAGCCAACGGCCCGAGATACGCAGTATTTT
16,TRBJ2-6,-,TRBD1,TRBV5-1,CASSAGTASGANVLTF,TGCGCCAGCAGCGCCGGGACAGCCTCTGGGGCCAACGTCCTGACTTTC
13,TRBJ1-1,-,-,TRBV6-5,CASSQQGNTEAFF,TGTGCCAGCAGCCAACAGGGGAACACTGAAGCTTTCTTT
13,TRBJ2-1,-,-,TRBV4-3,CASSQGQRGATVF,TGCGCCAGCAGCCAAGGTCAAAGGGGGGCTACCGTCTTC